This is a list of T cell receptor beta chains from one sample in a study of blood T cell repertoires in COVID-19. Produced via immunoSEQ multiplex PCR; TCRdb's table is partial and in-frame only. The table has over 350,000 clones, just over 85% seen once; the top ten hold 1.4%. Sequencing used peripheral blood. All receptors derive from a woman aged 25 to 45 with active or convalescent COVID-19. CDR3s include the opening cysteine and the closing phenylalanine or tryptophan. Each record gives: D gene, J gene, clone size, CDR3 length, V gene, CDR3 protein, CDR3 DNA. The D gene is left open where the match is weak. Clone size, where shown, is once, few, many, or a class for clones that have expanded.

TRBD2	TRBJ2-5	NA	16	TRBV5-4	CASSLVLRGGGETQYF	TGTGCCAGCAGCTTGGTCTTGCGGGGGGGCGGAGAGACCCAGTACTTC
TRBD1	TRBJ1-5	few	16	TRBV13	CASSLNSDRANQPQHF	TGTGCCAGCAGCTTGAATTCGGACAGGGCAAATCAGCCCCAGCATTTT
TRBD1	TRBJ1-2	NA	14	TRBV5-1	CASSGQGAGYGYTF	TGCGCCAGCAGCGGACAGGGGGCTGGCTATGGCTACACCTTC
TRBD1	TRBJ1-2	NA	16	TRBV4-1	CASSQVRDRGDYGYTF	TGCGCCAGCAGCCAAGTCCGAGACAGGGGGGACTATGGCTACACCTTC
NA	TRBJ2-7	NA	14	TRBV18	CASSPRVEFYEQYF	TGTGCCAGCTCACCACGAGTTGAGTTCTACGAGCAGTACTTC
TRBD1	TRBJ1-4	NA	15	TRBV3-1/TRBV3-2	CASSQAGTANEKLFF	TGTGCCAGCAGCCAAGCCGGGACAGCTAATGAAAAACTGTTTTTT
NA	TRBJ1-1	NA	13	TRBV3-1/TRBV3-2	CASSLNRGTEAFF	TGTGCCAGCAGCTTGAACCGGGGCACTGAAGCTTTCTTT
TRBD1	TRBJ1-1	NA	18	TRBV4-2	CASSQDPRPTGGNTEAFF	TGTGCCAGCAGCCAAGATCCTCGACCTACAGGGGGGAACACTGAAGCTTTCTTT
NA	TRBJ1-2	NA	16	TRBV6-5	CASSYSLKGGTYGYTF	TGTGCCAGCAGTTACTCGCTTAAGGGGGGGACCTATGGCTACACCTTC
NA	TRBJ2-1	NA	15	TRBV18	CASSPIWSSGNEQFF	TGTGCCAGCTCACCAATATGGAGCTCGGGCAATGAGCAGTTCTTC
TRBD2	TRBJ2-3	NA	15	TRBV3-1/TRBV3-2	CASSPTSQGGDTQYF	TGTGCCAGCAGCCCGACTAGCCAAGGAGGGGATACGCAGTATTTT
NA	TRBJ2-2	NA	16	TRBV7-9	CASSWGVSRGTGELFF	TGTGCCAGCAGCTGGGGGGTCTCCCGGGGCACCGGGGAGCTGTTTTTT
TRBD1	TRBJ1-1	NA	15	TRBV4-2	CASSQERGLTGQAFF	TGTGCCAGCAGCCAAGAACGGGGGCTGACAGGGCAAGCTTTCTTT
NA	TRBJ1-5	NA	13	TRBV15	CATSRAAQGSQHF	TGTGCCACCAGCAGAGCCGCGCAGGGGTCCCAGCATTTT
NA	TRBJ1-1	NA	15	TRBV18	CASSPRGDMNTEAFF	TGTGCCAGCTCACCCAGGGGAGACATGAACACTGAAGCTTTCTTT
NA	TRBJ2-3	NA	15	TRBV5-5	CASSFQPSDADTQYF	TGTGCCAGCAGCTTTCAGCCCAGCGATGCAGATACGCAGTATTTT
NA	TRBJ2-7	once	13	TRBV19	CASSIQGLGEQYF	TGTGCCAGTAGTATACAGGGGTTAGGCGAGCAGTACTTC
NA	TRBJ2-7	once	14	TRBV5-6	CASSIRGASYEQYF	TGTGCCAGCAGCATACGCGGGGCCTCCTACGAGCAGTACTTC
TRBD2	TRBJ2-2	NA	15	TRBV10-1	CASRASGGNTGELFF	TGCGCCAGCAGAGCTAGCGGCGGGAACACCGGGGAGCTGTTTTTT
TRBD1	TRBJ1-1	NA	14	TRBV6-5	CASRSDRGNTEAFF	TGTGCCAGCAGATCGGACAGGGGGAACACTGAAGCTTTCTTT
NA	TRBJ1-1	NA	13	TRBV7-9	CASSFYSLPEAFF	TGTGCCAGCAGCTTTTACAGTCTTCCTGAAGCTTTCTTT
TRBD2	TRBJ2-1	few	16	TRBV27	CASSLWASGNFNEQFF	TGTGCCAGCAGTTTATGGGCTAGCGGGAATTTCAATGAGCAGTTCTTC
NA	TRBJ1-3	NA	16	TRBV3-1/TRBV3-2	CASSQGRQGRGNTIYF	TGTGCCAGCAGCCAAGGTCGGCAGGGGAGAGGGAACACCATATATTTT
TRBD2	TRBJ2-7	NA	17	TRBV3-1/TRBV3-2	CASSEEVAGVGLYEQYF	TGTGCCAGCAGCGAAGAAGTTGCGGGAGTAGGACTTTACGAGCAGTACTTC
NA	TRBJ2-6	NA	17	TRBV24-1	CATSPGFSSSGANVLTF	TGTGCCACCAGTCCCGGGTTTTCCAGCTCTGGGGCCAACGTCCTGACTTTC
NA	TRBJ2-1	NA	15	TRBV7-9	CASSLTTRSGDEQFF	TGTGCCAGCAGCTTAACGACTAGATCAGGCGATGAGCAGTTCTTC
TRBD2	TRBJ2-3	NA	16	TRBV18	CASSPLAGGPTDTQYF	TGTGCCAGCTCACCACTAGCGGGAGGGCCAACAGATACGCAGTATTTT
TRBD1	TRBJ1-4	NA	15	TRBV6-4	CASSPTGTGGEKLFF	TGTGCCAGCAGCCCGACCGGGACAGGGGGTGAAAAACTGTTTTTT
TRBD2	TRBJ2-3	NA	15	TRBV4-1	CASSQDGAGADTQYF	TGCGCCAGCAGCCAAGACGGAGCGGGAGCGGATACGCAGTATTTT
NA	TRBJ1-5	NA	14	TRBV6-5	CASSLGAGNQPQHF	TGTGCCAGCAGTCTGGGGGCGGGCAATCAGCCCCAGCATTTT
NA	TRBJ1-1	NA	14	TRBV30	CAWSVSQGSTEAFF	TGTGCCTGGAGTGTAAGTCAGGGGAGTACTGAAGCTTTCTTT
NA	TRBJ1-1	NA	14	TRBV13	CASSHGMGGTEAFF	TGTGCCAGCAGCCACGGGATGGGGGGCACTGAAGCTTTCTTT
TRBD2	TRBJ2-5	NA	14	TRBV5-4	CASSLTGLGETQYF	TGTGCCAGCAGCCTAACGGGACTAGGAGAGACCCAGTACTTC
NA	TRBJ2-1	once	13	TRBV24-1	CASSSSSYNEQFF	TGTGCCAGTTCTTCGAGCTCCTACAATGAGCAGTTCTTC
TRBD1	TRBJ1-4	NA	16	TRBV5-1	CASRPGQGAANEKLFF	TGCGCCAGCAGACCTGGACAGGGGGCGGCTAATGAAAAACTGTTTTTT
TRBD2	TRBJ2-3	NA	16	TRBV19	CASSPGTSGGSDTQYF	TGTGCCAGTAGTCCCGGGACTAGCGGGGGGTCAGATACGCAGTATTTT
NA	TRBJ1-1	NA	13	TRBV29-1	CSVDVTANTEAFF	TGCAGCGTTGACGTGACTGCCAACACTGAAGCTTTCTTT
TRBD1	TRBJ2-5	NA	16	TRBV5-4	CASSSGGTGREETQYF	TGTGCCAGCAGCTCAGGCGGGACAGGGAGAGAAGAGACCCAGTACTTC
NA	TRBJ2-2	NA	13	TRBV12-3/TRBV12-4	CASSARGTGELFF	TGTGCCAGCAGTGCCCGGGGAACCGGGGAGCTGTTTTTT
NA	TRBJ1-1	NA	13	TRBV5-1	CASREGVGTEAFF	TGCGCCAGCAGAGAGGGGGTAGGAACTGAAGCTTTCTTT
TRBD1	TRBJ1-5	NA	16	TRBV19	CASSIAQQGKGQPQHF	TGTGCCAGTAGTATCGCCCAACAGGGGAAGGGTCAGCCCCAGCATTTT
NA	TRBJ1-6	NA	18	TRBV6-1	CASSEVEPGHHWNSPLHF	TGTGCCAGCAGTGAAGTGGAACCGGGACACCACTGGAATTCACCCCTCCACTTT
NA	TRBJ1-2	NA	15	TRBV5-8	CASRYPRGANYGYTF	TGTGCCAGCAGATATCCCCGGGGAGCTAACTATGGCTACACCTTC
TRBD2	TRBJ2-1	NA	16	TRBV7-9	CASSPNSGGAYNEQFF	TGTGCCAGCAGCCCCAATTCGGGGGGTGCCTACAATGAGCAGTTCTTC
TRBD1	TRBJ2-1	NA	16	TRBV24-1	CATSDPGTGTHNEQFF	TGTGCCACCAGTGACCCCGGGACAGGGACCCACAATGAGCAGTTCTTC
NA	TRBJ2-3	once	18	TRBV11-2	CASSLGWSGTSTTDTQYF	TGTGCCAGCAGCTTAGGGTGGTCTGGGACTTCAACAACAGATACGCAGTATTTT
NA	TRBJ2-6	NA	16	TRBV7-2	CASSLSAGSGANVLTF	TGTGCCAGCAGCTTATCGGCGGGCTCTGGGGCCAACGTCCTGACTTTC